Included here is one T cell receptor beta chain sequence, with context. Its target is not known. One end of the junction fails to match germline, which may point to a read error. The PCR ran on 60 Vbeta and 13 Jbeta primers. TCRdb's table, derived via immunoSEQ multiplex PCR, lists solely in-frame clones and lacks some. The top ten hold about 1.6% of the sample, which has approximately 160,000 clones, more than 75% seen once. The data are from a study of cytomegalovirus exposure and HLA in healthy donors. Study observations and caveats: Based on reports, TCR beta sequences accurately predicted HLA-A and HLA-B alleles for most subjects. Sequencing likely generated an artifact that appeared as a cluster of highly shared sequence variants.

Germline CDR1 and CDR2: LNHNV and YYDKDF (reference sequence). The CDR3 covers 15 residues. The genes are TRBV15 and TRBJ2-5; a weak D match, TRBD2 (6 bases). The sequencing input was PBMCs. This sequence was found in a girl between 10 and 17 years old in good health and CMV-seropositive. CDR3 loop: CAISRETSLRETQYF. Written as DNA, the CDR3 is TGTGCCATCAGCAGAGAGACTAGTCTCCGAGAGACCCAGTACTTC. Using reference TRBV15 and TRBJ2-5 for the parts outside the CDR3, the full variable domain is DAMVIQNPRYQVTQFGKPVTLSCSQTLNHNVMYWYQQKSSQAPKLLFHYYDKDFNNEADTPDNFQSRRPNTSFCFLDIRSPGLGDTAMYLCAISRETSLRETQYFGPGTRLLVL.